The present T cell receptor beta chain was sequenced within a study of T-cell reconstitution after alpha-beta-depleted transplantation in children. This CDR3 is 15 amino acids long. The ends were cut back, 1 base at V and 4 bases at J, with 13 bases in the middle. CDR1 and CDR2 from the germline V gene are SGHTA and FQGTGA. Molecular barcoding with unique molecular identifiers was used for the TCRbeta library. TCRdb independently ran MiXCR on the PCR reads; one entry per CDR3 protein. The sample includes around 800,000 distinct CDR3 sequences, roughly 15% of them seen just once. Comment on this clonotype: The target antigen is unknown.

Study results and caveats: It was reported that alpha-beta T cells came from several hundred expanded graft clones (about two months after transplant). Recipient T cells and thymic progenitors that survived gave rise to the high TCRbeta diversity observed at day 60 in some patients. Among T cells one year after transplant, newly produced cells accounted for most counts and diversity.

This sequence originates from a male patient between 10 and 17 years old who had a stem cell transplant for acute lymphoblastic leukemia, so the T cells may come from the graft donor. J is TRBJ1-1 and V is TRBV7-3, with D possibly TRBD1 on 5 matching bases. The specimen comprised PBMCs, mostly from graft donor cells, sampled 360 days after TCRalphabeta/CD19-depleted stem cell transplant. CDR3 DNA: TGTGCCAGCAGCTTAAAGGGGTCCGTAGGCACTGAAGCTTTCTTT. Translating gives CASSLKGSVGTEAFF.